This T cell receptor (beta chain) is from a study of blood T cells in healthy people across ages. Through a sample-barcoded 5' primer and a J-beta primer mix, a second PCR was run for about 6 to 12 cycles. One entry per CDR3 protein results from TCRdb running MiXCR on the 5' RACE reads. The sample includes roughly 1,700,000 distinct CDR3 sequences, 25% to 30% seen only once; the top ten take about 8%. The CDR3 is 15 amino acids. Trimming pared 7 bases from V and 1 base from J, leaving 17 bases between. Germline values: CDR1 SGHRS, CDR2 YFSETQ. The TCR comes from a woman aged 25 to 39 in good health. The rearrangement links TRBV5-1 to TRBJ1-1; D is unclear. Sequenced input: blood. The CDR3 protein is CASGYAGPPNTEAFF. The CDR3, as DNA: TGCGCCAGCGGCTACGCGGGTCCCCCGAACACTGAAGCTTTCTTT.